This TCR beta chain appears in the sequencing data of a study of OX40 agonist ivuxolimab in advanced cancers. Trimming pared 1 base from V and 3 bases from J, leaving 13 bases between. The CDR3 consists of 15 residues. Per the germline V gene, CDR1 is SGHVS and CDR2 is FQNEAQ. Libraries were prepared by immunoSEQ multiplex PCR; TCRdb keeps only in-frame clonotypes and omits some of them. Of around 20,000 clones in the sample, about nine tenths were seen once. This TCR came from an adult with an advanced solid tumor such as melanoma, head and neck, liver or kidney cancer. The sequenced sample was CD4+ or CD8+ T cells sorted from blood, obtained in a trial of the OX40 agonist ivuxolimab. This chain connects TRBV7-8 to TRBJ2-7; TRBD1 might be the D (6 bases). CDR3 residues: CASSLGTGQNYEQYF. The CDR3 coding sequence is TGTGCCAGCAGCTTAGGGACGGGACAAAACTACGAGCAGTACTTC. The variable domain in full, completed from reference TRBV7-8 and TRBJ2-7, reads GAGVSQSPRYKVAKRGQDVALRCDPISGHVSLFWYQQALGQGPEFLTYFQNEAQLDKSGLPSDRFFAERPEGSVSTLKIQRTQQEDSAVYLCASSLGTGQNYEQYFGPGTRLTVT.